The 17 T cell receptor beta chains listed next were all sequenced from one sample in a study of blood T cell repertoires in COVID-19. Generated by immunoSEQ multiplex PCR, the TCRdb table keeps only in-frame clones and is missing some. The sample has 50,000 to 70,000 clones; roughly 88% are singletons. The sequenced sample was peripheral blood. The receptors were gathered from a woman aged 60-75 years with acute or convalescent COVID-19.

This chain joins TRBV9 and TRBJ1-3; unclear D gene. Trimming took 3 bases from V and 0 from J, leaving 13 bases between them. The CDR3 runs 16 residues. The germline CDR1 and CDR2 sequences are SGDLS and YYNGEE. CDR3 coding DNA: TGTGCCAGCAGCGCCACGGCAGGCAACTCTGGAAACACCATATATTTT. Protein sequence: CASSATAGNSGNTIYF.

The gene calls are TRBV28 and TRBJ1-1; TRBD1 matches 8 bases. V dropped 2 bases and J dropped 7; count of bases not matched to a gene: 6. The CDR3 sequence is 14 residues long. Germline lookup yields CDR1 MDHEN and CDR2 SYDVKM. The CDR3 sequence is CASSLPRGQGEAFF. CDR3 bases: TGTGCCAGCAGTTTACCCAGGGGGCAGGGTGAAGCTTTCTTT. The whole variable domain, filled in from reference TRBV28 and TRBJ1-1, reads DVKVTQSSRYLVKRTGEKVFLECVQDMDHENMFWYRQDPGLGLRLIYFSYDVKMKEKGDIPEGYSVSREKKERFSLILESASTNQTSMYLCASSLPRGQGEAFFGQGTRLTVV.

CDR3 nucleotides: TGTGCCAGTAGTATAGGAGGGGGCCCCTACGAGCAGTACTTC. Translating it yields CASSIGGGPYEQYF. This chain links TRBV19 with TRBJ2-7, with 7 bases matching TRBD1. The trim removed 1 base at V and 2 bases at J, leaving 2 bases unmatched. The CDR3 runs 14 residues. CDR1 LNHDA and CDR2 SQIVND come from the germline V gene (reference sequence).

V is TRBV30 and J is TRBJ1-4; no clear D. Trimming took off 1 base at V and 8 bases at J, with 8 bases between the two ends. This CDR3 is 12 amino acids long. The germline CDR1 and CDR2 sequences are GTSNPN and SVGIG (reference sequence). As DNA, the CDR3 is TGTGCCTGGAGTGACATAGCCGAAAAACTGTTTTTT. Its translation: CAWSDIAEKLFF.

This chain uses TRBV7-8 with TRBJ2-4; 8 positions match TRBD2. CDR1 and CDR2 (germline): SGHVS, FQNEAQ. The CDR3 extends over 19 amino acids. The junction had 12 bases not matched to a gene; V was cut back by 2 bases and J by 0 bases. The CDR3, as DNA: TGTGCCAGCAGCTTATTCTCTTCGGGGACTAGAGTAGCCAAAAACATTCAGTACTTC. It translates to CASSLFSSGTRVAKNIQYF.

Only a few counts were recorded for this clone. The J gene is TRBJ1-2, the V gene TRBV6-6, with D tentatively TRBD1 (6 bases). Germline V CDR1 and CDR2: MNHNY, SVGAGI (reference sequence). This CDR3 has 14 residues. Trimming pared 5 bases from V and 5 bases from J, leaving 15 bases between. This CDR3 reads CASSRRGGEYGYTF. CDR3 DNA sequence: TGTGCCAGCAGTAGGAGGGGGGGCGAATATGGCTACACCTTC.

The chain couples TRBV9 to TRBJ1-1; 10 bases fit TRBD1. The CDR3 runs 15 residues. The trim removed 4 bases at V and 2 bases at J, leaving 5 bases unmatched. Germline CDR1 reads SGDLS; CDR2 reads YYNGEE. This CDR3 reads CASSQTGGGNTEAFF. The CDR3 DNA sequence: TGTGCCAGCAGCCAGACAGGGGGCGGCAACACTGAAGCTTTCTTT.

The rearrangement links TRBV6-5 to TRBJ1-3, with no clear D. Germline CDR1 reads MNHEY; CDR2 reads SVGAGI. Trimming stripped 6 bases from V and 8 bases from J, with 11 bases between. The CDR3 totals 12 residues. The CDR3 region has the DNA TGTGCCAGCAGCTCAGGAACCGACACCATATATTTT. Translated, it gives CASSSGTDTIYF.

The V call is TRBV10-3, the J call TRBJ1-1, with 9 positions matching TRBD1. J gave up 1 base and V 6 bases, and 9 bases lay outside the gene matches. This CDR3 has 16 residues. CDR1 is ENHRY and CDR2 is SYGVKD in the germline V gene. The CDR3 region is CAIRPRTGAQNTEAFF. The DNA for the CDR3 is TGTGCCATCAGGCCTAGGACAGGGGCGCAGAACACTGAAGCTTTCTTT.

The genes are TRBV10-1 and TRBJ1-5; D call uncertain. With 2 bases removed from V and 2 bases from J, the gap between germline ends came to 4 bases. The CDR3 length is 13 residues. CDR1 WNHNN and CDR2 SYGVQD come from the germline V gene (reference sequence). CDR3 sequence (DNA): TGCGCCAGCAGTGAGACAGGCAATCAGCCCCAGCATTTT. Translated: CASSETGNQPQHF.

The chain joins TRBV30 to TRBJ2-3; TRBD2 agrees at 13 bases. Looked up from germline, CDR1 is GTSNPN and CDR2 is SVGIG (reference sequence). The CDR3 is made up of 18 amino acids. V trimming: 4 bases; J trimming: 2 bases; junction bases outside the gene matches: 12. For the CDR3, the DNA is TGTGCCTGGAACTCCGGACTAGCGGGGGCCCGATACACAGATACGCAGTATTTT. Translating it yields CAWNSGLAGARYTDTQYF.

In this sample, this clone turned up a few times. J is TRBJ1-2 and V is TRBV18, with D possibly TRBD1 on 5 matching bases. Germline lookup yields CDR1 KGHSH and CDR2 LQKENI. Trimming cost V 1 base and J 3 bases, with 12 bases left between them. The CDR3 consists of 15 residues. CDR3 sequence: CASSPQSGGDYGYTF. The CDR3 nucleotides are TGTGCCAGCTCACCACAGTCGGGGGGGGACTATGGCTACACCTTC.

In this sample, this clone turned up once. The chain recombines TRBV9 with TRBJ2-3; D possibly corresponds to TRBD2 (6 bases). The germline V gene encodes CDR1 SGDLS and CDR2 YYNGEE. CDR3 length: 16 residues. Between the trimmed V and J ends, which lost 4 bases and 1 base, there was a span of 16 bases. The chain's CDR3 is CASSLRGGGGTDTQYF. CDR3 in DNA: TGTGCCAGCAGCCTACGGGGAGGCGGGGGCACAGATACGCAGTATTTT.

The chain carries TRBV6-1 and TRBJ2-1; a possible D gene is TRBD2 (5 bases). The germline V gene has CDR1 MNHNS and CDR2 SASEGT. The CDR3 extends over 14 amino acids. V was trimmed by 1 base and J by 6 bases, leaving 10 bases between them. The CDR3 nucleotides are TGTGCCAGCAGTGAAGGGCAGGAGGCCAATGAGCAGTTCTTC. This encodes CASSEGQEANEQFF.

The V call is TRBV4-1, the J call TRBJ1-1; TRBD1 agrees at 9 bases. The CDR3 has 18 residues. V was clipped by 3 bases and J by 0 bases; unmatched bases: 11. Germline V CDR1 and CDR2: MGHRA, YSYEKL. CDR3 bases: TGCGCCAGCAGCCAGAGAACTACAGGGGGCTGGATGAACACTGAAGCTTTCTTT. As protein: CASSQRTTGGWMNTEAFF.

The chain uses TRBV9 and TRBJ2-7; TRBD1 is a possible D gene (6 bases). The length of the CDR3 is 15 residues. Germline loops: CDR1 SGDLS, CDR2 YYNGEE. Trimming stripped 0 bases from V and 2 bases from J, with 12 bases between. The CDR3 nucleotides are TGTGCCAGCAGCGTAGGTTTTACAGGGACCTACGAGCAGTACTTC. Protein sequence: CASSVGFTGTYEQYF.

The chain uses TRBV4-2 and TRBJ2-1; TRBD1 is a possible D gene (6 bases). V lost 0 bases, J lost 5 bases, and 11 bases lay in between. The germline gives CDR1 LGHNA, CDR2 YNFKEQ. The CDR3 is 15 residues long. CDR3 coding DNA: TGTGCCAGCAGCCAAGATTTCAGGGGCAACAATGAGCAGTTCTTC. Residues: CASSQDFRGNNEQFF.